This T cell receptor (beta chain) stems from a study of vaccination and CD4 T cells after COVID-19. The wider study: Post-COVID samples had a sampling time that fell a median roughly 100 days after diagnosis (range 35 to 161).

V shed 2 bases and J shed 4 bases, with 16 bases lying between them. The CDR3 extends over 16 amino acids. The V gene's germline CDR1 is KGHDR and CDR2 SFDVKD. CD4+ T cells that had been cultured provided DNA sequenced with the Oncomine TCR Beta short-read assay. TCRdb reprocessed the PCR reads via MiXCR and lists one record per CDR3 protein. This table holds approximately 10,000 distinct CDR3 sequences, less than 55% found once. As regards this clonotype: Its antigen is as yet unknown.

As to treatment: approximately 9-day PBMC culture with coronavirus spike peptide pools or control peptides (ViraFEST assay). Wells that each held around 2.1 million PBMCs were cultured with 9.5 to 10 IU/ml IL-2 and 10 ug/ml peptide pools. The sequenced sample was cultured CD4+ T cells from blood, obtained after SARS-CoV-2 vaccination. The TCR originated in a human donor with COVID-19. This chain uses TRBV24-1 with TRBJ1-2, with D possibly TRBD1 on 5 matching bases. CDR3 nucleotide sequence: TGTGCCACCAGTGATTCCACCAGGGTTGGCAGCTATGGCTACACCTTC. Amino acid sequence: CATSDSTRVGSYGYTF.